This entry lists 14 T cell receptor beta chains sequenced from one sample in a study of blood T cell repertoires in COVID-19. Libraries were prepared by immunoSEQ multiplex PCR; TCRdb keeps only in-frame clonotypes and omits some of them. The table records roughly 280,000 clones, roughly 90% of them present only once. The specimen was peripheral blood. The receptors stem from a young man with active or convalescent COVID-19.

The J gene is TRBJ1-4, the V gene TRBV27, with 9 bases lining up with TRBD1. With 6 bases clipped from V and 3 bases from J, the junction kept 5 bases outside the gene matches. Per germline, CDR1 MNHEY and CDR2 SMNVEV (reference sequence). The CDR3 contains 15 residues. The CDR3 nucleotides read TGTGCCAGCAGGGACAGGGGATTGCCTAATGAAAAACTGTTTTTT. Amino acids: CASRDRGLPNEKLFF.

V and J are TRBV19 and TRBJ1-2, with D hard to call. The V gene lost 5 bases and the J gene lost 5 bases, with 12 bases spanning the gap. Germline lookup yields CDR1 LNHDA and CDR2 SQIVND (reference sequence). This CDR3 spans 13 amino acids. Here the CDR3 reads CASSSWEFYGYTF. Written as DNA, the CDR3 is TGTGCCAGTAGTTCTTGGGAGTTTTATGGCTACACCTTC.

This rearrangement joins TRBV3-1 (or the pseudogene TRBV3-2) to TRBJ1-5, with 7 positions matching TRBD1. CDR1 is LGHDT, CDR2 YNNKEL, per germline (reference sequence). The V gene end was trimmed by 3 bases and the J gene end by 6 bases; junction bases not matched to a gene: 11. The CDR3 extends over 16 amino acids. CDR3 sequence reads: CASSQGAGQEGQPQHF. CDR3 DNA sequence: TGTGCCAGCAGCCAGGGGGCCGGACAGGAGGGTCAGCCCCAGCATTTT.

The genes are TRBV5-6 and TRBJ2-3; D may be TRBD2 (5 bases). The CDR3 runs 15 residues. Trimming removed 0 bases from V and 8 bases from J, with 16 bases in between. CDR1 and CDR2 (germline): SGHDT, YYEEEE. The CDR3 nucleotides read TGTGCCAGCAGCTTGGTTCCCGGGAAAGGCGGTACGCAGTATTTT. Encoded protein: CASSLVPGKGGTQYF. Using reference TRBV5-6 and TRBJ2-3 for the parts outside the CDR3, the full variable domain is DAGVTQSPTHLIKTRGQQVTLRCSPKSGHDTVSWYQQALGQGPQFIFQYYEEEERQRGNFPDRFSGHQFPNYSSELNVNALLLGDSALYLCASSLVPGKGGTQYFGPGTRLTVL.

CDR3 residues: CASSYDRGNSPLHF. For the CDR3, the DNA is TGTGCCAGCAGTTACGACAGGGGCAACTCACCCCTCCACTTT. This chain joins TRBV5-4 and TRBJ1-6, with 8 bases lining up with TRBD1. The CDR3 is 14 amino acids. Germline CDR1 reads SGHNT; CDR2 reads YYREEE (reference sequence). J was trimmed by 10 bases and V by 5 bases; bases with no gene match: 8.

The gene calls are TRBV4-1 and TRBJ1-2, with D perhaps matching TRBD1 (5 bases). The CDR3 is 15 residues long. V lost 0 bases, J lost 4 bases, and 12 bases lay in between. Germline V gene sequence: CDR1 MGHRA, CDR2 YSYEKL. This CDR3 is CASSQDAGTLYGYTF. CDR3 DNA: TGCGCCAGCAGCCAAGATGCTGGGACTCTCTATGGCTACACCTTC.

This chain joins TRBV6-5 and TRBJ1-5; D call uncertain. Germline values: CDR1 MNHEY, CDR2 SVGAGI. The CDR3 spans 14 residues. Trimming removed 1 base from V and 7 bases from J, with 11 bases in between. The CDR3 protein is CASSYLSPEQPQHF. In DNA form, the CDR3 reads TGTGCCAGCAGTTACTTATCTCCGGAGCAGCCCCAGCATTTT.

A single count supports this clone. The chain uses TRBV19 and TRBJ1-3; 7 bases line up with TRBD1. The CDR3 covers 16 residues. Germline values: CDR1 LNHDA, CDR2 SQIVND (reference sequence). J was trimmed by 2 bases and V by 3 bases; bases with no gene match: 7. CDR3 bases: TGTGCCAGTAGTATTCGACTACAGGGGACTGGAAACACCATATATTTT. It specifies CASSIRLQGTGNTIYF.

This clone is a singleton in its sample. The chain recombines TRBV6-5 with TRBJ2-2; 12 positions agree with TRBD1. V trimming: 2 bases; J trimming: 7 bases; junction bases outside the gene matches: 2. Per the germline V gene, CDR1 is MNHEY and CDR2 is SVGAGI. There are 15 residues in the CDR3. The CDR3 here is CASSYGTGGIGELFF. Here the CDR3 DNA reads TGTGCCAGCAGTTACGGGACAGGGGGCATCGGGGAGCTGTTTTTT.

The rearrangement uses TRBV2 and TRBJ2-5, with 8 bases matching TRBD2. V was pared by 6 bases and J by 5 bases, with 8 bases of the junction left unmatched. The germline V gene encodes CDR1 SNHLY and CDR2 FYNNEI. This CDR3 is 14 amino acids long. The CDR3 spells CASRTGLGIETQYF. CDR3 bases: TGTGCCAGCAGAACGGGACTAGGGATTGAGACCCAGTACTTC.

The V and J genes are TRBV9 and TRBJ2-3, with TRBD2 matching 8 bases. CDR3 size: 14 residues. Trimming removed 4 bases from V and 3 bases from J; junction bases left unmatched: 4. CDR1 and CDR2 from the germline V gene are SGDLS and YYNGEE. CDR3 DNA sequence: TGTGCCAGCAGCTACGGGGGGGCTACAGATACGCAGTATTTT. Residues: CASSYGGATDTQYF.

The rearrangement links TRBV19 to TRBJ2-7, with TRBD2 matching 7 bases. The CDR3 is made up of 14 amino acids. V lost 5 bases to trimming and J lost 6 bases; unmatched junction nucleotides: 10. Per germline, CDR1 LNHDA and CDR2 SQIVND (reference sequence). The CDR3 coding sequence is TGTGCCAGTAGTCTACGGGGGGAGAAGGGCGAGCAGTACTTC. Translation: CASSLRGEKGEQYF.

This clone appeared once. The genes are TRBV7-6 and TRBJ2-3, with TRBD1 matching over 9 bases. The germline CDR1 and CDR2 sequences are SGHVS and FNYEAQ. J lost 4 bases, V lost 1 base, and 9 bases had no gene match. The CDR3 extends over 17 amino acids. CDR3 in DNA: TGTGCCAGCAGCTTAGACATAGACAGGGGGGATTCAGATACGCAGTATTTT. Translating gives CASSLDIDRGDSDTQYF.

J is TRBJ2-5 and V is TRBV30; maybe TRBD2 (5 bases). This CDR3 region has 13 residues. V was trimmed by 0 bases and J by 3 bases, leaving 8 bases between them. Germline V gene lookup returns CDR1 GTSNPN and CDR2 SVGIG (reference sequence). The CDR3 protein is CAWSVLGKETQYF. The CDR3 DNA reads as TGTGCCTGGAGTGTACTAGGAAAAGAGACCCAGTACTTC.